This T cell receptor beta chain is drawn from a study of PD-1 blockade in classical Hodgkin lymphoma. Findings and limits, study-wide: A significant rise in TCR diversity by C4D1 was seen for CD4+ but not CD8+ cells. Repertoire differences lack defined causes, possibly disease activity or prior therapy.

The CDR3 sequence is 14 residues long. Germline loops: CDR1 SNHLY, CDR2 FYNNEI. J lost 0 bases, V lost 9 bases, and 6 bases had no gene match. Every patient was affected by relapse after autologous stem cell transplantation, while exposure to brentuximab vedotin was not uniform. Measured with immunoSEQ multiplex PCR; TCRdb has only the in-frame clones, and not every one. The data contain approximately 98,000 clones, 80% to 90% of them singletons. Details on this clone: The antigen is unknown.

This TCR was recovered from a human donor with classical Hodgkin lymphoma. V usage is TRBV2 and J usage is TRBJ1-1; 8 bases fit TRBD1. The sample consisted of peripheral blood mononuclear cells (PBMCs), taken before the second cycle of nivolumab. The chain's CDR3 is CARGDRTMNTEAFF. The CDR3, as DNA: TGTGCCAGGGGGGACAGGACGATGAACACTGAAGCTTTCTTT.